A few counts support the clone carrying this T cell receptor beta chain. Its antigen is unknown. TCRdb itself ran the RT-PCR reads through MiXCR, one entry per CDR3 protein. The data hold about 700,000 distinct CDR3 sequences, with about 14% observed a single time. Germline lookup yields CDR1 KGHSH and CDR2 LQKENI. This CDR3 has 13 amino acids. Trimming removed 3 bases at V and 8 bases at J, with 11 bases between. This sample was included in a study of response to subunit inactivated influenza vaccine. Notes on the study in general: Authors suggested few new T cells are recruited by each seasonal influenza vaccination.

Source: PBMCs from blood, taken 14 days before vaccination. This sequence joins TRBV18 and TRBJ2-1; D is uncertain. This TCR came from a man aged 45-65 years who received an inactivated influenza vaccine. The CDR3 sequence: CASSPPVADEQFF. The CDR3, as DNA: TGTGCCAGCTCACCTCCTGTGGCCGATGAGCAGTTCTTC.